This T cell receptor (beta chain) comes out of a study of blood T cell repertoires in COVID-19. For the study at large: PBMCs, B-cell-depleted T cells, or T cells were the source of the cDNA or gDNA that made up the material.

TCRdb's table, derived via immunoSEQ multiplex PCR, lists solely in-frame clones and lacks some. This table holds some 250,000 clones, more than 85% found once. V lost 4 bases and J 1 base, leaving 11 bases between the germline ends. Germline CDR1 is LGHDT and CDR2 is YNNKEL (reference sequence). The length of the CDR3 is 15 residues. Sequencing used PBMCs or T cells enriched from blood (not recorded which). The clonotype comes from a man aged 40-50 years who had recovered from COVID-19. The chain has TRBV3-1 (or the pseudogene TRBV3-2) and TRBJ1-5, with D tentatively TRBD1 (5 bases). In DNA form, the CDR3 reads TGTGCCAGCAGCCTCAACGCAGGGAGCAATCAGCCCCAGCATTTT. Translating it yields CASSLNAGSNQPQHF.